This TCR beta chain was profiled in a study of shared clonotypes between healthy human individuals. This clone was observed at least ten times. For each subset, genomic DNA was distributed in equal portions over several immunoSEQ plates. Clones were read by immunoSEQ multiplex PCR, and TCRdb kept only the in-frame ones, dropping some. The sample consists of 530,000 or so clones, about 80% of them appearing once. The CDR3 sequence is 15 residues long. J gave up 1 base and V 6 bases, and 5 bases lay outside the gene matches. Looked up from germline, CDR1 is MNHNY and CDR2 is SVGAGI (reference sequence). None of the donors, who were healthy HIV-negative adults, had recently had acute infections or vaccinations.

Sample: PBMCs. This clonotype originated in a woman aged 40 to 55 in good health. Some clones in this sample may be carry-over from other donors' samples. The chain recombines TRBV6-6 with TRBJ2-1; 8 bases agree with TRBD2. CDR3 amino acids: CASSYERESYNEQFF. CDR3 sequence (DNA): TGTGCCAGCAGCTACGAGCGGGAGTCCTACAATGAGCAGTTCTTC.